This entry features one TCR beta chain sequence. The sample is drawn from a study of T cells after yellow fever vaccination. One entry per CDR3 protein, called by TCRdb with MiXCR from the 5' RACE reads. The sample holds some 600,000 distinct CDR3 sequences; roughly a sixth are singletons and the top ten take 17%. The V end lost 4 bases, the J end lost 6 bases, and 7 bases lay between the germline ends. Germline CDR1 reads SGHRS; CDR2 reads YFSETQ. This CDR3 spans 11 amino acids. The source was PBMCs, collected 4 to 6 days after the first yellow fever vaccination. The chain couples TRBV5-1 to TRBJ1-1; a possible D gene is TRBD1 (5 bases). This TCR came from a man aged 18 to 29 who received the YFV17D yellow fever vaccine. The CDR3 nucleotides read TGCGCCAGCAGCGGGGACGCTGAAGCTTTCTTT. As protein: CASSGDAEAFF.